A single sample gave rise to the 23 T cell receptor beta chains below, sequenced in a study of CD8 T cells in Susac syndrome. Reverse transcription of roughly 0.45 to 1 ug RNA was performed with random hexamers. Using its own MiXCR run on the immunoSEQ multiplex PCR reads, TCRdb lists one record per CDR3 protein. This repertoire shows 160,000 or so distinct CDR3 sequences, under 95% found once; its top ten account for roughly 0.11%. The specimen sequenced was CD4+ T cells from PBMCs. All receptors come from a human donor with Susac syndrome.

J is TRBJ2-2 and V is TRBV5-4, with no clear D. The CDR3 sequence is 15 residues long. Germline V CDR1 and CDR2: SGHNT, YYREEE (reference sequence). V was clipped by 4 bases and J by 5 bases, with 15 bases between them. The CDR3 region is CASSPPPPRTGELFF. The CDR3 DNA reads as TGTGCCAGCAGCCCTCCACCCCCCCGTACCGGGGAGCTGTTTTTT.

The chain links TRBV20-1 to TRBJ1-5; TRBD1 aligns across 7 bases. CDR1 and CDR2 (germline): DFQATT, SNEGSKA (reference sequence). V was clipped by 2 bases and J by 5 bases; unmatched bases: 6. This CDR3 contains 14 residues. The CDR3 nucleotides read TGCAGTGCTAGATTGACAGGGAAGGATCAGCCCCAGCATTTT. This codes for CSARLTGKDQPQHF.

The chain links TRBV29-1 to TRBJ2-5; D remains ambiguous. Trimming took 2 bases from V and 7 from J, leaving 11 bases between them. Germline CDR1 is SQVTM and CDR2 is ANQGSEA. This CDR3 comprises 12 residues. This CDR3 is CSVEITPGTQYF. In DNA, the CDR3 is TGCAGCGTTGAAATTACCCCGGGGACCCAGTACTTC.

The V call is TRBV5-4, the J call TRBJ2-4, with 7 bases that match TRBD2. CDR3 length: 14 residues. The J segment lost 5 bases and the V segment lost 3 bases, leaving 5 bases of the junction unmatched. CDR1 is SGHNT, CDR2 YYREEE, per germline (reference sequence). CDR3 loop: CASSYGLVENIQYF. The CDR3 nucleotides read TGTGCCAGCAGCTACGGACTAGTAGAAAACATTCAGTACTTC.

The sample holds one count of this clonotype. The rearrangement uses TRBV12-3 or TRBV12-4 and TRBJ1-1; no reliable D call. CDR3 length equals 15 residues. The V and J ends lost 7 bases and 5 bases respectively, with 20 bases between them. The chain's CDR3 is CASIRTGRPRTEAFF. The CDR3 nucleotides are TGTGCCAGCATTCGGACGGGCCGTCCAAGAACTGAAGCTTTCTTT.

This rearrangement joins TRBV4-3 to TRBJ2-7; 7 bases agree with TRBD1. The CDR3 loop spans 16 amino acids. Losses at the gene ends were 2 bases for V and 2 bases for J; bases not matched to a gene: 9. CDR1 is LGHNA, CDR2 YSLEER, per germline. CDR3 sequence (DNA): TGCGCCAGCAGCCAACTACCGACAGGGTCGACCTACGAGCAGTACTTC. It encodes CASSQLPTGSTYEQYF.

This clonotype was recorded only once. CDR3 nucleotide sequence: TGTGCCAGCAGCTTGTTCGGGATCCTGGGGATGAACACTGAAGCTTTCTTT. Translating it yields CASSLFGILGMNTEAFF. This rearrangement joins TRBV5-6 to TRBJ1-1; D uncertain. Germline lookup yields CDR1 SGHDT and CDR2 YYEEEE. There are 17 residues in the CDR3. The V end was cut by 1 base, the J end by 0 bases, with 16 bases between.

The V call is TRBV30, the J call TRBJ1-1; 7 bases align to TRBD1. The J segment lost 7 bases and the V segment lost 2 bases, leaving 10 bases of the junction unmatched. There are 14 residues in the CDR3. The germline gives CDR1 GTSNPN, CDR2 SVGIG (reference sequence). CDR3 sequence (DNA): TGTGCCTGGAGTAGGGGGGGGACAGCTTTTGAAGCTTTCTTT. This codes for CAWSRGGTAFEAFF.

This clonotype was detected only once. V is TRBV20-1 and J is TRBJ1-6, with 7 nucleotides matching TRBD1. CDR1 and CDR2 from the germline V gene are DFQATT and SNEGSKA (reference sequence). V trimming: 6 bases; J trimming: 9 bases; junction bases outside the gene matches: 5. The length of the CDR3 is 12 residues. DNA of the CDR3: TGCAGTGCCCGTTCAGGGGGTTCACCCCTCCACTTT. Amino acids: CSARSGGSPLHF.

V usage is TRBV9 and J usage is TRBJ2-1, with D possibly being TRBD1 (6 bases). Germline loops: CDR1 SGDLS, CDR2 YYNGEE. CDR3 length equals 13 residues. V lost 2 bases and J lost 12, with 15 bases in between. The CDR3 sequence is CASSVDSGPGQFF. The CDR3 region has the DNA TGTGCCAGCAGCGTGGACAGCGGCCCAGGGCAGTTCTTC. Full variable domain (missing parts from reference TRBV9 and TRBJ2-1): DSGVTQTPKHLITATGQRVTLRCSPRSGDLSVYWYQQSLDQGLQFLIQYYNGEERAKGNILERFSAQQFPDLHSELNLSSLELGDSALYFCASSVDSGPGQFFGPGTRLTVL.

The rearrangement joins TRBV7-9 to TRBJ2-1; D remains ambiguous. The CDR3 is 13 amino acids. Per the germline V gene, CDR1 is SEHNR and CDR2 is FQNEAQ (reference sequence). The V end was cut by 2 bases, the J end by 5 bases, with 7 bases between. The chain's CDR3 is CASSLPRDNEQFF. Written as DNA, the CDR3 is TGTGCCAGCAGCTTACCACGGGACAATGAGCAGTTCTTC.

The chain recombines TRBV20-1 with TRBJ1-1, with unresolved D. The CDR3 runs 12 residues. V lost 0 bases and J 4 bases, leaving 6 bases between the germline ends. CDR1 and CDR2 (germline): DFQATT, SNEGSKA (reference sequence). The CDR3 reads CSARDLGTEAFF. CDR3 bases: TGCAGTGCTAGAGATCTGGGCACTGAAGCTTTCTTT.

This chain connects TRBV27 to TRBJ1-6, with D tentatively TRBD1 (6 bases). From germline, CDR1 is MNHEY and CDR2 SMNVEV (reference sequence). The CDR3 spans 14 residues. V shed 2 bases and J shed 8 bases, with 10 bases lying between them. Here the CDR3 DNA reads TGTGCCAGCAGTTTAACAGGGATTGATTCACCCCTCCACTTT. As protein: CASSLTGIDSPLHF.

The V call is TRBV20-1, the J call TRBJ1-2, with 10 positions matching TRBD1. V lost 1 base, J lost 1 base, and 3 bases stayed unmatched. Looked up from germline, CDR1 is DFQATT and CDR2 is SNEGSKA (reference sequence). The CDR3 contains 15 residues. CDR3 region: CSARGRTGGNYGYTF. The CDR3 nucleotides are TGCAGTGCTAGAGGACGGACAGGGGGTAACTATGGCTACACCTTC.

The J gene is TRBJ2-7, the V gene TRBV5-1; 8 positions agree with TRBD1. V lost 4 bases and J lost 0; bases outside the gene matches: 6. CDR1 is SGHRS and CDR2 is YFSETQ in the germline V gene. This CDR3 region has 15 residues. The CDR3 here is CASSQGQGSSYEQYF. CDR3 coding DNA: TGCGCCAGCAGCCAAGGACAGGGCAGCTCCTACGAGCAGTACTTC.

This clonotype was seen just once. The V call is TRBV15, the J call TRBJ2-7, with 8 positions matching TRBD2. V shed 5 bases, J shed 0 bases, and the junction held 3 bases outside the gene matches. The CDR3 spans 14 residues. CDR1 and CDR2 from the germline V gene are LNHNV and YYDKDF (reference sequence). The CDR3 here is CATSGGGSSYEQYF. CDR3 coding DNA: TGTGCCACCAGCGGCGGGGGGAGCTCCTACGAGCAGTACTTC.

This rearrangement joins TRBV12-3 or TRBV12-4 to TRBJ1-1, with a tentative D call TRBD1 (5 bases). The CDR3 totals 16 residues. Between the trimmed V and J ends, which lost 6 bases and 0 bases, there was a span of 17 bases. Here the CDR3 reads CASRAFSGRMNTEAFF. CDR3 DNA: TGTGCCAGCAGGGCATTCTCAGGGCGGATGAACACTGAAGCTTTCTTT.

The genes are TRBV3-1 and TRBJ1-4; D unresolved. Looked up from germline, CDR1 is LGHDT and CDR2 is YNNKEL (reference sequence). The CDR3 runs 14 residues. Trimming cost V 1 base and J 3 bases, with 6 bases left between them. The CDR3 DNA reads as TGTGCCAGCAGCCAAGCATACGCTAATGAAAAACTGTTTTTT. Encoded protein: CASSQAYANEKLFF.

This chain uses TRBV7-9 with TRBJ2-1; tentatively, D is TRBD2 (5 bases). V dropped 1 base and J dropped 15 bases, with 16 bases sitting between them. This CDR3 is built from 13 residues. Germline CDR1 and CDR2: SEHNR and FQNEAQ (reference sequence). DNA for the CDR3: TGTGCCAGCAGCTTAGGGGGAAGCGGCCAGTGGTTCTTC. Translating gives CASSLGGSGQWFF.

The rearrangement uses TRBV20-1 and TRBJ1-5; possible D gene TRBD1, 5 bases. Germline V lookup: CDR1 DFQATT, CDR2 SNEGSKA (reference sequence). The CDR3 sequence is 14 residues long. V was clipped by 3 bases and J by 1 base, with 10 bases between them. In DNA, the CDR3 is TGCAGTGCTAGTGTGCGGGGGAGCAATCAGCCCCAGCATTTT. This sequence encodes CSASVRGSNQPQHF.

V gene TRBV30 combines with J gene TRBJ1-2, with D possibly being TRBD1 (5 bases). The length of the CDR3 is 14 residues. Germline V gene lookup returns CDR1 GTSNPN and CDR2 SVGIG (reference sequence). V gave up 0 bases and J gave up 6 bases, with 14 bases separating them. CDR3 residues: CAWSVRRQGDGYTF. CDR3 sequence (DNA): TGTGCCTGGAGTGTACGCAGGCAGGGAGATGGCTACACCTTC.

This clonotype was observed a single time. This chain links TRBV29-1 with TRBJ1-1; the D is unclear. V lost 4 bases and J 3 bases, leaving 15 bases between the germline ends. The germline V gene has CDR1 SQVTM and CDR2 ANQGSEA. This CDR3 comprises 14 residues. This CDR3 is CSVVLGVDDTEAFF. CDR3 DNA sequence: TGCAGCGTTGTACTGGGAGTCGATGACACTGAAGCTTTCTTT.

V gene TRBV6-4 combines with J gene TRBJ2-5, with TRBD2 identical over 11 bases. The germline CDR1 and CDR2 sequences are MRHNA and SNTAGT. The CDR3 extends over 15 amino acids. V lost 5 bases, J lost 3 bases, and 5 bases stayed unmatched. CDR3 loop: CASSSPSGGKETQYF. Written as DNA, the CDR3 is TGTGCCAGCAGTTCACCTAGCGGGGGGAAAGAGACCCAGTACTTC.